This T cell receptor (beta chain) stems from a study of T cell changes during pregnancy in multiple sclerosis. The CDR3 has 16 residues. The V gene end was trimmed by 0 bases and the J gene end by 6 bases; junction bases not matched to a gene: 5. Germline V CDR1 and CDR2: SGHRS, YFSETQ. Profiled with immunoSEQ multiplex PCR; TCRdb holds only in-frame clones, not every one. The data contain roughly 63,000 clones, less than 95% of them singletons. V usage is TRBV5-1 and J usage is TRBJ2-1; 11 bases match TRBD2. The sample consisted of peripheral blood, taken in the second trimester of pregnancy. The receptor comes from a female donor in good health, enrolled as a control in a pregnancy study. This chain's CDR3 is CASSLGTSGRLNEQFF. In DNA form, the CDR3 reads TGCGCCAGCAGCTTGGGGACTAGCGGGCGACTCAATGAGCAGTTCTTC. Together with reference TRBV5-1 and TRBJ2-1, the CDR3 gives the full variable domain: KAGVTQTPRYLIKTRGQQVTLSCSPISGHRSVSWYQQTPGQGLQFLFEYFSETQRNKGNFPGRFSGRQFSNSRSEMNVSTLELGDSALYLCASSLGTSGRLNEQFFGPGTRLTVL.